This T cell receptor (beta chain) was obtained from a study of control samples from healthy donors and cancer patients. The repertoire was sequenced with immunoSEQ multiplex PCR; TCRdb's copy has only in-frame clones and lacks some. Here the sample spans fewer than 100,000 clones, almost 85% being singletons. This CDR3 contains 15 residues. Germline lookup yields CDR1 MDHEN and CDR2 SYDVKM. Trimming removed 4 bases at V and 1 base at J, with 13 bases between. Sequenced material: blood. This TCR was recovered from a woman aged 55-69 years in good health. The gene calls are TRBV28 and TRBJ1-1; D unclear. The CDR3: CASSSYGWQNTEAFF. Here the CDR3 DNA reads TGTGCCAGCAGTTCTTACGGTTGGCAGAACACTGAAGCTTTCTTT. The whole variable domain, filled in from reference TRBV28 and TRBJ1-1, reads DVKVTQSSRYLVKRTGEKVFLECVQDMDHENMFWYRQDPGLGLRLIYFSYDVKMKEKGDIPEGYSVSREKKERFSLILESASTNQTSMYLCASSSYGWQNTEAFFGQGTRLTVV.